This T cell receptor (beta chain) is from a study of T cell responses to AZD1222 COVID-19 vaccine. Across the study: Samples with a second dose at about 4 or about 12 weeks were pooled together. Study-wide results and limits: The number of AZD1222 recipients seropositive at baseline was only 6 or 7. Clonal diversity was possibly underestimated, and the donors were mostly white British, with more females.

Libraries were prepared by immunoSEQ multiplex PCR; TCRdb keeps only in-frame clonotypes and omits some of them. The table lists fewer than 200,000 clones, roughly 92% of them singletons. V dropped 2 bases and J dropped 5 bases, with 7 bases sitting between them. This CDR3 contains 12 residues. CDR1 is SGHNT and CDR2 is YYREEE in the germline V gene (reference sequence). With regard to this clone: Its antigen is as yet unknown.

The source is an adult in good health. This chain joins TRBV5-4 and TRBJ1-1; D not resolved. The source material was peripheral blood, sampled on day 0 of AZD1222 vaccination. The CDR3 nucleotides are TGTGCCAGCAGCTTTTGGGGTACTGAAGCTTTCTTT. It encodes CASSFWGTEAFF.